What follows describes a single TCR beta chain. The data are from a study of blood T cell repertoires in COVID-19. Study context: COVID-19 samples from acute and convalescent phases originated in the United States, Italy and Spain. From T cells, B-cell-depleted T cells, or PBMCs came the material, which was cDNA or gDNA.

In the original processing: It was from reference gene primer amplification that nucleated cell counts were estimated. The method was immunoSEQ multiplex PCR; TCRdb's version includes in-frame clones alone and lacks a portion of them. The V and J calls and clone size come from that table; D and trimming were worked out from the DNA. The sample gives some 290,000 clones, around nine tenths of which show up once; around 10% is in the top ten. The CDR3 contains 16 residues. Per germline, CDR1 MDHEN and CDR2 SYDVKM. V lost 1 base, J lost 2 bases, and 12 bases lay in between. This clonotype was sampled from a woman aged 25-40 years with COVID-19, enrolled during active disease. The source material was peripheral blood. The chain couples TRBV28 to TRBJ1-5; D is unclear. For the CDR3, the DNA is TGTGCCAGCAGTTTATTCCGGGGTGCGGGCAATCAGCCCCAGCATTTT. This gives the protein CASSLFRGAGNQPQHF.